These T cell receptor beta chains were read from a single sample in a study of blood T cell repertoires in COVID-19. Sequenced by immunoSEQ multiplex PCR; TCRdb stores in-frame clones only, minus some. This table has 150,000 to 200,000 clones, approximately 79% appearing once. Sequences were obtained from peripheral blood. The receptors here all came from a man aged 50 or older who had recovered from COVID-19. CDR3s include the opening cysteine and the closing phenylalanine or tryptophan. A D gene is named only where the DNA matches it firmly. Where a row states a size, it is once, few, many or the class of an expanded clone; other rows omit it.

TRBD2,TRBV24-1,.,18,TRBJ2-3,TGTGCCACCAGTGATCGCCTAGCGGGAGGCCCGAGCACAGATACGCAGTATTTT,CATSDRLAGGPSTDTQYF
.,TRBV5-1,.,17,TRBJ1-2,TGCGCCAGCAGCTTGGCGCCGGGGGGTATAACTAACTATGGCTACACCTTC,CASSLAPGGITNYGYTF
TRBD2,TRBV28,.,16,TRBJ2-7,TGTGCCAGCAGTTTGCCGTATAGCGGGATACAGACCGAGCAGTACTTC,CASSLPYSGIQTEQYF
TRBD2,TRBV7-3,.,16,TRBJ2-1,TGTGCCAGCAGCTTATTGGGACTAGCAGGTTACAATGAGCAGTTCTTC,CASSLLGLAGYNEQFF
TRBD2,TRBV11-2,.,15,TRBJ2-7,TGTGCCAGCAGCTTAGCACTAGCGGGAGTAAACGAGCAGTACTTC,CASSLALAGVNEQYF
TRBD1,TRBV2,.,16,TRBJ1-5,TGTGCCAGCAGTTCGGACAGGGGGATAAGCAATCAGCCCCAGCATTTT,CASSSDRGISNQPQHF
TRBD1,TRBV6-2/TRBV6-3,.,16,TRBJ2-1,TGTGCCAGCAGTCTCGATCCGGGACAGTTTAACAATGAGCAGTTCTTC,CASSLDPGQFNNEQFF
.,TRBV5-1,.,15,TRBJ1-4,TGCGCCAGCAGCTTGGTAGCCAGGGATGGTGAAAAACTGTTTTTT,CASSLVARDGEKLFF
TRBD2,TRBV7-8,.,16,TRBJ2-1,TGTGCCAGCAGCTTGGGAGGGCGGGGGTCCTACAATGAGCAGTTCTTC,CASSLGGRGSYNEQFF
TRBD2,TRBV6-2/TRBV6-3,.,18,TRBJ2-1,TGTGCCAGCAGTTATTTACGGGCCCGGGAGGAGTGGCGGAATGAGCAGTTCTTC,CASSYLRAREEWRNEQFF
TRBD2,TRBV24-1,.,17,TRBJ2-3,TGTGCCACCAGTGACCCCTCGGCTAGCGGGACCACAGATACGCAGTATTTT,CATSDPSASGTTDTQYF
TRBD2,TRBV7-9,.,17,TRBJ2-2,TGTGCCAGCAGCCGCGTAGGGACTAGCGGAAACACCGGGGAGCTGTTTTTT,CASSRVGTSGNTGELFF
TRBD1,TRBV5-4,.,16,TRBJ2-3,TGTGCCAGCAGCTTGACAAAGGGGACAGGGGGAGATACGCAGTATTTT,CASSLTKGTGGDTQYF
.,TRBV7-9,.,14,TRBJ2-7,TGTGCCAGCAGCTTGAGCGGACTTACCTACGAGCAGTACTTC,CASSLSGLTYEQYF
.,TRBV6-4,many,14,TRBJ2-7,TGTGCCAGCAGTGACTATGGCAGGTACCACGAGCAGTACTTC,CASSDYGRYHEQYF
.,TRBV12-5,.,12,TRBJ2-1,TGTGCTAGTGGCCCGGGGGTCAATGAGCAGTTCTTC,CASGPGVNEQFF
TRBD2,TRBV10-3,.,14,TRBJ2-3,TGTGCCATCAGTGGGGCTAGCGGGATCAATACGCAGTATTTT,CAISGASGINTQYF
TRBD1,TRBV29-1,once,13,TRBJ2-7,TGCAGCGTTGGAAGACAGGGGACCTTCGAGCAGTACTTC,CSVGRQGTFEQYF
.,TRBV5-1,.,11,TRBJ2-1,TGCGCCAGCATGAGCCCGAATGAGCAGTTCTTC,CASMSPNEQFF
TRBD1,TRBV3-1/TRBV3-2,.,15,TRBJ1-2,TGTGCCAGCAGCCAAGACCGGGACAGGGGTTCTGGCTACACCTTC,CASSQDRDRGSGYTF
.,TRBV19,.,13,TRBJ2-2,TGTGCCAGTAGTATAGGGTACGGTATCGAGCTGTTTTTT,CASSIGYGIELFF
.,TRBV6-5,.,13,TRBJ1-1,TGTGCCAGCAATCTCCAGGGGAGTGTGAGGGCTTTCTTT,CASNLQGSVRAFF
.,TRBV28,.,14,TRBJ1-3,TGTGCCATCTGGGAGGGGGGCTCTGGAAACACCATATATTTT,CAIWEGGSGNTIYF
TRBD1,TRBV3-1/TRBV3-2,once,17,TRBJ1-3,TGTGCCAGCAGCCAAGATCTTTCGACAGGGGGAGGAAACACCATATATTTT,CASSQDLSTGGGNTIYF
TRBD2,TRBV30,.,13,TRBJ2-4,TGTGCCTGGAGGCCTGCGGGAGGATACATTCAGTACTTC,CAWRPAGGYIQYF
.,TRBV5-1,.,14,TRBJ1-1,TGCGCCAGCAGCTTTTGGGGGGGAGTGACTGAAGCTTTCTTT,CASSFWGGVTEAFF
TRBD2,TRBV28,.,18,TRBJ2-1,TGTGCCAGCAGTTTATCTGCTAGCGGGATTTCATCCTACAATGAGCAGTTCTTC,CASSLSASGISSYNEQFF
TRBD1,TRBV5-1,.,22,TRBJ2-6,TGCGCCAGCAGCCGAAGCTTGATATCCGGGACAGGGGGCCTACAAGGGGCCAACGTCCTGACTTTC,CASSRSLISGTGGLQGANVLTF
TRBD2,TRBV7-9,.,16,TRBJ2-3,TGTGCCAGCAGCTTAGCGGGGCGGGAGAGCACAGATACGCAGTATTTT,CASSLAGRESTDTQYF
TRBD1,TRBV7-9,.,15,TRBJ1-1,TGTGCCAGCAGCCAGGAACAGGGGGTCGGCACTGAAGCTTTCTTT,CASSQEQGVGTEAFF
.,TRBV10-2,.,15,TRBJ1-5,TGCGCCAGCAGTGAGAGTGGGGCTGGCAATCAGCCCCAGCATTTT,CASSESGAGNQPQHF
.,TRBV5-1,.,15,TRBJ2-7,TGCGCCAGCAGCCCACCTTTGGACTCCCCGGGCGAGCAGTACTTC,CASSPPLDSPGEQYF
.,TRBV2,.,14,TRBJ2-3,TGTGCCAGCTTAAGGAGGGCCAGCACAGATACGCAGTATTTT,CASLRRASTDTQYF
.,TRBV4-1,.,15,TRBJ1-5,TGCGCCAGCAGCGAAAGAGACGGACACAATCAGCCCCAGCATTTT,CASSERDGHNQPQHF
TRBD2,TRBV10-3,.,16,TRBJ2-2,TGTGCCATGACCCCTAGCGGGGCCGCGAACACCGGGGAGCTGTTTTTT,CAMTPSGAANTGELFF
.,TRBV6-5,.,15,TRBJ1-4,TGTGCCAGCAGACCTGGGGCAGCAACTAATGAAAAACTGTTTTTT,CASRPGAATNEKLFF
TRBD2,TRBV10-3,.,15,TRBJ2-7,TGTGCCATCAGTGATCAGGCTAGCGGGAGCAACGAGCAGTACTTC,CAISDQASGSNEQYF
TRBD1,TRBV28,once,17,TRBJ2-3,TGTGCCAGCAGTTCCCTAGACAGGGGGCGAAGCACAGATACGCAGTATTTT,CASSSLDRGRSTDTQYF
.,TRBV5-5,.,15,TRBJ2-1,TGTGCCAGCAGCTTGATCGGACAGACCTACAATGAGCAGTTCTTC,CASSLIGQTYNEQFF
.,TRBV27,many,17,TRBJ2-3,TGTGCCAGCAGTTTTGGGCTGGGGAGGGGGTCCACAGATACGCAGTATTTT,CASSFGLGRGSTDTQYF
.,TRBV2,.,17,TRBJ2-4,TGTGCCAACGCCCCGCGGGCCGGGGAGTTAGCCAAAAACATTCAGTACTTC,CANAPRAGELAKNIQYF
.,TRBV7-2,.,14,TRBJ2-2,TGTGCCAGCAGCTTAGCCGGGAGTGACGGGGAGCTGTTTTTT,CASSLAGSDGELFF
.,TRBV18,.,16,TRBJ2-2,TGTGCCAGCTCACCACGGGGACAAACGAACACCGGGGAGCTGTTTTTT,CASSPRGQTNTGELFF